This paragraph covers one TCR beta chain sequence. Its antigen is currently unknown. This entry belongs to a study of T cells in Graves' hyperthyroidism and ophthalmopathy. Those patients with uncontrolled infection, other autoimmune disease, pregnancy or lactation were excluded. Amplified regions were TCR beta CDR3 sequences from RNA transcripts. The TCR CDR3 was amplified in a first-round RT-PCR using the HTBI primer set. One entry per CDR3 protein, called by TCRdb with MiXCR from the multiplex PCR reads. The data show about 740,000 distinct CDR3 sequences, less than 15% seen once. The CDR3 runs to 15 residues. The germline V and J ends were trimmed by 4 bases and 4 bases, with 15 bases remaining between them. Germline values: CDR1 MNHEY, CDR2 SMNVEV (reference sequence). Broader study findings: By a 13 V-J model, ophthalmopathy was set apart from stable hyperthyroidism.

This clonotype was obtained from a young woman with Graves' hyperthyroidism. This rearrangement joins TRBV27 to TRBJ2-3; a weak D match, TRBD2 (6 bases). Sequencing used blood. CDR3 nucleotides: TGTGCCAGCAGTTGGGGGAGCGGGTGGGCAGATACGCAGTATTTT. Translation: CASSWGSGWADTQYF.